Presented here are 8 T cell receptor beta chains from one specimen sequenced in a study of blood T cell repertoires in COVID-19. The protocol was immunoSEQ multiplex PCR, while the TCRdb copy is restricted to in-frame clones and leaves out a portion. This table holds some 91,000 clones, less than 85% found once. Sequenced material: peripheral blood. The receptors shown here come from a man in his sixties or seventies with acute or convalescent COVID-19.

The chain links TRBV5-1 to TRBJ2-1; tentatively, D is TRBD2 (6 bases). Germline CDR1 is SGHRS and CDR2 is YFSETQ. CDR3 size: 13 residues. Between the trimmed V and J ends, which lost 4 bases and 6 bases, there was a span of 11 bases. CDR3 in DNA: TGCGCCAGCAGCCCTACCGGGGGCAATGAGCAGTTCTTC. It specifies CASSPTGGNEQFF. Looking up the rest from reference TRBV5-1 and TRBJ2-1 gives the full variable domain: KAGVTQTPRYLIKTRGQQVTLSCSPISGHRSVSWYQQTPGQGLQFLFEYFSETQRNKGNFPGRFSGRQFSNSRSEMNVSTLELGDSALYLCASSPTGGNEQFFGPGTRLTVL.

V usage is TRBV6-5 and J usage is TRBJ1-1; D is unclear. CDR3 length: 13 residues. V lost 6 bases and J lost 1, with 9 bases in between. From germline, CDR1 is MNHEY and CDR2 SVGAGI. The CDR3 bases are TGTGCCAGCAGCGCCGGGGAGAACACTGAAGCTTTCTTT. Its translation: CASSAGENTEAFF.

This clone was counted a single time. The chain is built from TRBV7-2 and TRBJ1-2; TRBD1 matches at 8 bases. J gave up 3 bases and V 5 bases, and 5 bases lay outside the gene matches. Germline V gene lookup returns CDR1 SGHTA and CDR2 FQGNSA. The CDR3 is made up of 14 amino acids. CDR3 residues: CASSPGQGDYGYTF. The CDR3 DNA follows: TGTGCCAGCAGCCCCGGACAGGGAGACTATGGCTACACCTTC.

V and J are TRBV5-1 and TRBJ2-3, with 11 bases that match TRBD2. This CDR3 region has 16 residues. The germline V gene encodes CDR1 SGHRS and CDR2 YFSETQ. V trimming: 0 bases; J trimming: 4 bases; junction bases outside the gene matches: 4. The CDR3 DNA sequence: TGCGCCAGCAGCTTGGTCACTAGCGGGAGTGCAGATACGCAGTATTTT. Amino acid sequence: CASSLVTSGSADTQYF.

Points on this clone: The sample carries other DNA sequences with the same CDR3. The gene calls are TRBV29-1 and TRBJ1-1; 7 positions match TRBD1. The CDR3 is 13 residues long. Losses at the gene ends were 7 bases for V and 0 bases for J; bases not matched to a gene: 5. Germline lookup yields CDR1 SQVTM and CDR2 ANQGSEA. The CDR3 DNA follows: TGCAGCGCCCGACAGGGATTGAACACTGAAGCTTTCTTT. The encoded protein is CSARQGLNTEAFF.

CDR3 DNA sequence: TGTGCCAGTAGTGTCACAGGGGTTTGGGATGGCTACACCTTC. This gives the protein CASSVTGVWDGYTF. This chain uses TRBV19 with TRBJ1-2, with 7 bases matching TRBD1. The CDR3 runs to 14 residues. Germline CDR1 reads LNHDA; CDR2 reads SQIVND (reference sequence). With V trimmed by 5 bases and J by 6 bases, 9 bases remained unmatched.

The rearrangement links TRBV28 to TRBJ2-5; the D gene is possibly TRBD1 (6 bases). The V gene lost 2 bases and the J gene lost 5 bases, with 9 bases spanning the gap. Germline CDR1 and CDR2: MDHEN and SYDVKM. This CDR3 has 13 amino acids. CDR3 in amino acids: CASSLQGIETQYF. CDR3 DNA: TGTGCCAGCAGTTTACAGGGGATTGAGACCCAGTACTTC.

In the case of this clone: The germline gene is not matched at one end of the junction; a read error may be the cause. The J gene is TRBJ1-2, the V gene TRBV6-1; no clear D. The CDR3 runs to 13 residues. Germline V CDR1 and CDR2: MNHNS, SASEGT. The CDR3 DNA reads TGTGCCAGCAGGGAAGGGCCTTCCTATGGCTACACCTTC. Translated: CASREGPSYGYTF.